This TCR beta chain originates from a study of identical twins' blood T cells. In the original processing: Clonotypes per individual ranged from about 100,000 to nearly 550,000. TCRdb reanalysed the 5' RACE reads using MiXCR and keeps one entry per CDR3 protein. The V and J calls and clone size are TCRdb's, not the authors'. The table shows hundreds of thousands of distinct CDR3 sequences, with roughly 31% occurring only once. Donors were six healthy women in three monozygous twin pairs. Germline V gene lookup returns CDR1 DFQATT and CDR2 SNEGSKA (reference sequence). Trimming removed 2 bases from V and 7 bases from J, with 8 bases in between. CDR3 length equals 11 residues.

The V and J genes are TRBV20-1 and TRBJ1-2; possible D gene TRBD1, 5 bases. The sample was PBMCs. This TCR came from a woman aged 18 to 55 in good health. CDR3 in amino acids: CSARLGVGYTF. The CDR3 region has the DNA TGCAGTGCTAGATTAGGGGTTGGCTACACCTTC.